These 23 T cell receptor beta chains share one sample of origin, sequenced in a study of vaccination and CD4 T cells after COVID-19. An Oncomine TCR Beta short-read assay was used to sequence the DNA from cultured CD4+ T cells. TCRdb redid the calling of the PCR reads with MiXCR, one entry per CDR3 protein. The sample shows more than 20,000 distinct CDR3 sequences, around two fifths of them seen only once. These receptors' targets are unknown. Time point in this sample: late sampling 161 to 241 days after vaccination in a few convalescent patients. Treatment here: approximately 9-day PBMC culture with coronavirus spike peptide pools or control peptides (ViraFEST assay). The sample consisted of CD4+ T cells from blood, cultured in vitro, taken about 7 months after SARS-CoV-2 vaccination. Source of these receptors: a human donor who had recovered from COVID-19.

The DNA of the CDR3 is TGCGCCAGCAGCCGGGATACGGCCAACTACGAGCAGTACTTC. Its protein product is CASSRDTANYEQYF. The chain has TRBV4-1 and TRBJ2-7; D not certain. The V gene lost 4 bases and the J gene lost 3 bases, with 13 bases spanning the gap. This CDR3 contains 14 residues. Germline-derived CDR1 and CDR2 are MGHRA and YSYEKL.

V usage is TRBV2 and J usage is TRBJ2-5; D gene unclear. The CDR3 contains 10 residues. From germline, CDR1 is SNHLY and CDR2 FYNNEI. V dropped 6 bases and J dropped 2 bases, with 1 base sitting between them. The CDR3 sequence is CASRQETQYF. The CDR3, as DNA: TGTGCCAGCAGGCAAGAGACCCAGTACTTC.

The V gene is TRBV7-9, the J gene TRBJ2-5; D is unclear. Between the trimmed V and J ends, which lost 2 bases and 4 bases, there was a span of 11 bases. The germline CDR1 and CDR2 sequences are SEHNR and FQNEAQ (reference sequence). There are 14 residues in the CDR3. The CDR3 DNA is TGTGCCAGCAGCTTATACTCCCCACCAGAGACCCAGTACTTC. This sequence encodes CASSLYSPPETQYF.

In its sample, this clonotype was seen a few times. The rearrangement links TRBV7-2 to TRBJ2-1, with 15 positions matching TRBD2. The CDR3 spans 15 residues. The germline CDR1 and CDR2 sequences are SGHTA and FQGNSA. V lost 5 bases, J lost 9 bases, and 5 bases stayed unmatched. The CDR3 sequence: CASSRGTSGRSEQFF. CDR3 DNA: TGTGCCAGCAGCCGGGGGACTAGCGGGAGGTCTGAGCAGTTCTTC.

The table lists this clonotype with a few counts. The CDR3 nucleotides read TGTGCCAGCAGTCCAATAAGAGGTAGCGGGAGAGGGGGCGAGCAGTACTTC. It is translated as CASSPIRGSGRGGEQYF. The chain employs TRBV28 and TRBJ2-7, with TRBD2 matching over 9 bases. Germline lookup yields CDR1 MDHEN and CDR2 SYDVKM. V lost 5 bases to trimming and J lost 6 bases; unmatched junction nucleotides: 17. The CDR3 has 17 amino acids.

The V gene is TRBV4-3, the J gene TRBJ2-3; D might be TRBD2 (5 bases). Germline V gene data show CDR1 as LGHNA and CDR2 as YSLEER. The V and J ends lost 1 base and 8 bases respectively, with 13 bases between them. The length of the CDR3 is 14 residues. CDR3 sequence reads: CASSQGFDYLTQYF. CDR3 sequence (DNA): TGCGCCAGCAGCCAAGGGTTTGACTATCTTACGCAGTATTTT.

The chain is built from TRBV28 and TRBJ1-5; TRBD1 agrees at 8 bases. CDR1 is MDHEN, CDR2 SYDVKM, per germline. This CDR3 contains 14 residues. V dropped 7 bases and J dropped 9; count of bases not matched to a gene: 11. This CDR3 is CASNMGQVARPQHF. The CDR3 DNA is TGTGCCAGCAACATGGGACAGGTCGCTCGGCCCCAGCATTTT.

This chain connects TRBV6-1 to TRBJ1-1; D may be TRBD1 (5 bases). The V gene lost 7 bases and the J gene lost 0 bases, with 6 bases spanning the gap. Germline V gene data show CDR1 as MNHNS and CDR2 as SASEGT. The CDR3 has 12 amino acids. CDR3 sequence reads: CASKGVNTEAFF. DNA of the CDR3: TGTGCCAGCAAAGGGGTGAACACTGAAGCTTTCTTT.

The J gene is TRBJ2-1, the V gene TRBV27, with 7 bases fitting TRBD1. With V trimmed by 3 bases and J by 2 bases, 7 bases remained unmatched. The CDR3 totals 16 residues. The germline gives CDR1 MNHEY, CDR2 SMNVEV (reference sequence). The CDR3 loop is CASSFVAGGAYNEQFF. DNA of the CDR3: TGTGCCAGCAGTTTCGTCGCAGGGGGAGCCTACAATGAGCAGTTCTTC.

This clonotype showed up just a few times. The chain combines TRBV15 with TRBJ1-2; D is uncertain. The CDR3 is 12 amino acids. V lost 8 bases, J lost 3 bases, and 10 bases lay in between. Germline loops: CDR1 LNHNV, CDR2 YYDKDF (reference sequence). CDR3 in DNA: TGTGCCACCTCCCGGGGAGACTATGGCTACACCTTC. Amino acids: CATSRGDYGYTF.

This clonotype has more than one count but fewer than ten. The chain carries TRBV7-2 and TRBJ1-4; weak D call: TRBD1 (6 bases). Germline CDR1 reads SGHTA; CDR2 reads FQGNSA. The CDR3 is 14 residues long. The ends were cut back, 5 bases at V and 7 bases at J, with 14 bases in the middle. This CDR3 is CASSPGAFGEKLFF. The DNA for the CDR3 is TGTGCCAGCAGCCCAGGGGCGTTTGGTGAAAAACTGTTTTTT. Variable domain in full (rest from reference TRBV7-2 and TRBJ1-4): GAGVSQSPSNKVTEKGKDVELRCDPISGHTALYWYRQSLGQGLEFLIYFQGNSAPDKSGLPSDRFSAERTGGSVSTLTIQRTQQEDSAVYLCASSPGAFGEKLFFGSGTQLSVL.

This clonotype showed up just a few times. The chain combines TRBV20-1 with TRBJ2-5; D is ambiguous. V dropped 6 bases and J dropped 5 bases, with 7 bases sitting between them. Germline CDR1 reads DFQATT; CDR2 reads SNEGSKA (reference sequence). The CDR3 is made up of 10 amino acids. This CDR3 is CSAPTETQYF. CDR3 sequence (DNA): TGCAGTGCCCCAACGGAGACCCAGTACTTC.

The V gene is TRBV28, the J gene TRBJ2-2; a possible D gene is TRBD1 (6 bases). The germline V gene has CDR1 MDHEN and CDR2 SYDVKM. The CDR3 extends over 14 amino acids. Trimming removed 7 bases from V and 1 base from J, with 10 bases in between. CDR3 sequence reads: CASIPGQNTGELFF. CDR3 bases: TGTGCCAGCATCCCGGGACAGAACACCGGGGAGCTGTTTTTT.

The chain couples TRBV5-1 to TRBJ2-7, with TRBD1 identical over 7 bases. V shed 5 bases, J shed 4 bases, and the junction held 9 bases outside the gene matches. The CDR3 consists of 14 residues. The germline gives CDR1 SGHRS, CDR2 YFSETQ. The CDR3 here is CASSSPTGIYEQYF. The CDR3 nucleotides are TGCGCCAGCAGTTCCCCGACAGGGATTTACGAGCAGTACTTC.

There are a few counts of this clonotype. J is TRBJ1-1 and V is TRBV4-1; no clear D gene. Per the germline V gene, CDR1 is MGHRA and CDR2 is YSYEKL. Trimming cost V 5 bases and J 3 bases, with 4 bases left between them. The CDR3 sequence is 11 residues long. CDR3 nucleotides: TGCGCCAGCAGCAGGGACACTGAAGCTTTCTTT. Its protein product is CASSRDTEAFF.

This clonotype was found a few times. The genes are TRBV19 and TRBJ2-7; 8 bases fit TRBD1. From germline, CDR1 is LNHDA and CDR2 SQIVND (reference sequence). V shed 6 bases, J shed 3 bases, and the junction held 13 bases outside the gene matches. This CDR3 is built from 16 residues. CDR3 bases: TGTGCCAGTAGCCCCCAGGGACAGGCGGGTCACTACGAGCAGTACTTC. Amino acids: CASSPQGQAGHYEQYF.

J is TRBJ1-2 and V is TRBV29-1; tentatively, D is TRBD1 (5 bases). The CDR3 contains 12 residues. The V end lost 7 bases, the J end lost 0 bases, and 9 bases lay between the germline ends. CDR1 and CDR2 from the germline V gene are SQVTM and ANQGSEA. As DNA, the CDR3 is TGCAGCGGCAAGACAGCTAACTATGGCTACACCTTC. Its translation is CSGKTANYGYTF.

The chain recombines TRBV6-1 with TRBJ2-7; D is undetermined. The V end was cut by 2 bases, the J end by 6 bases, with 14 bases between. The CDR3 consists of 14 residues. CDR1 is MNHNS and CDR2 is SASEGT in the germline V gene. CDR3 DNA sequence: TGTGCCAGCAGTGAAACCTCTTTTTGGAGCGAGCAGTACTTC. This codes for CASSETSFWSEQYF.

The sample holds one count of this clonotype. The chain couples TRBV12-3 or TRBV12-4 to TRBJ2-6; 10 bases line up with TRBD1. The CDR3 totals 20 residues. V was clipped by 6 bases and J by 1 base; unmatched bases: 15. DNA of the CDR3: TGTGCCAGCAGGACTTTTGCCCTCGGGACAGGGGCTTCTGGGGCCAACGTCCTGACTTTC. Protein sequence: CASRTFALGTGASGANVLTF.

V and J are TRBV5-1 and TRBJ2-7; no definite D call. The CDR3 spans 13 residues. V was clipped by 0 bases and J by 2 bases, with 6 bases between them. CDR1 and CDR2 from the germline V gene are SGHRS and YFSETQ. CDR3 sequence: CASSLGTTYEQYF. The CDR3 nucleotides read TGCGCCAGCAGCTTGGGCACAACCTACGAGCAGTACTTC. Combining the CDR3 with reference TRBV5-1 and TRBJ2-7 gives the whole variable domain KAGVTQTPRYLIKTRGQQVTLSCSPISGHRSVSWYQQTPGQGLQFLFEYFSETQRNKGNFPGRFSGRQFSNSRSEMNVSTLELGDSALYLCASSLGTTYEQYFGPGTRLTVT.

This clonotype was seen more than once but under ten times. The rearrangement joins TRBV27 to TRBJ1-2; a weak D match, TRBD1 (6 bases). There are 16 residues in the CDR3. Germline V CDR1 and CDR2: MNHEY, SMNVEV (reference sequence). Trimming removed 5 bases from V and 0 bases from J, with 16 bases in between. Here the CDR3 reads CASSPSTGRANYGYTF. The CDR3 nucleotides are TGTGCCAGCAGTCCGTCGACAGGCCGAGCTAACTATGGCTACACCTTC.

The chain links TRBV20-1 to TRBJ1-2; D is unclear. This CDR3 spans 11 amino acids. Germline CDR1 and CDR2: DFQATT and SNEGSKA (reference sequence). Trimming took 2 bases from V and 8 from J, leaving 9 bases between them. CDR3 DNA sequence: TGCAGTGCTAGATGGCCGACGGGCTACACCTTC. It encodes CSARWPTGYTF.

This clonotype was seen once. The gene calls are TRBV7-2 and TRBJ2-2; the D gene could be TRBD1 or TRBD2 (6 bases each). CDR3 length: 14 residues. Germline V CDR1 and CDR2: SGHTA, FQGNSA. V was cut by 2 bases and J by 5 bases, with 9 bases left in between. In nucleotides, the CDR3 is TGTGCCAGCAGCTTACGGGGGCGGACCGGGGAGCTGTTTTTT. Translated, it gives CASSLRGRTGELFF.